In its sample, the clone carrying this T cell receptor (beta chain) was seen a few times. What it binds is not known. This sample stems from a study of cytomegalovirus exposure and HLA in healthy donors. Looking at the study overall: Clustering assigned around 77% of the roughly 420 genotyped donors to the Caucasian-associated ancestry cluster.

In the PCR, 60 Vbeta and 13 Jbeta primers were used. Method: immunoSEQ multiplex PCR; TCRdb's copy keeps in-frame clones and lacks some. The sample gives approximately 87,000 clones, 81% of which show up once; roughly 4% is in the top ten. Findings and caveats of the study: By a later analysis, the bulk of CMV-associated TCR beta chains appeared HLA-restricted. Reportedly, cytomegalovirus status was diagnosed with high sensitivity and specificity.

The germline V gene has CDR1 SGHDT and CDR2 YYEEEE. V trimming: 2 bases; J trimming: 2 bases; junction bases outside the gene matches: 8. The CDR3 spans 17 residues. This chain joins TRBV5-6 and TRBJ2-7; 12 bases fit TRBD1. The source of this sequence is a woman between 70 and 85 years old in good health and CMV-seropositive. Sequenced input: PBMCs. The CDR3 protein is CASSLGTGGRLAYEQYF. The CDR3 DNA sequence: TGTGCCAGCAGCTTAGGGACAGGGGGCCGCCTAGCCTACGAGCAGTACTTC. The full variable domain, in which reference TRBV5-6 and TRBJ2-7 provide the parts outside the CDR3, is DAGVTQSPTHLIKTRGQQVTLRCSPKSGHDTVSWYQQALGQGPQFIFQYYEEEERQRGNFPDRFSGHQFPNYSSELNVNALLLGDSALYLCASSLGTGGRLAYEQYFGPGTRLTVT.